One and the same sample provided the 3 T cell receptor beta chains below, sequenced in a study of T cell responses to AZD1222 COVID-19 vaccine. Data came from immunoSEQ multiplex PCR; TCRdb stores just in-frame clones and leaves some out. Among around 56,000 clones listed, roughly nine tenths were seen once. The specimen comprised peripheral blood, sampled 28 days after the second AZD1222 dose. The receptors were sampled from an adult who received the AZD1222 COVID-19 vaccine.

The chain has TRBV5-3 and TRBJ2-2; TRBD2 is a possible D gene (6 bases). TRBV5-3 is classed as an ORF, of uncertain function. This CDR3 has 16 residues. Trimming took 4 bases from V and 7 from J, leaving 20 bases between them. The CDR3 protein is CARSPWGEPSDGELFF. The CDR3 bases are TGTGCCAGAAGCCCGTGGGGGGAGCCGTCGGACGGGGAGCTGTTTTTT.

The chain combines TRBV7-2 with TRBJ2-1, with TRBD2 matching 7 bases. In germline, CDR1 is SGHTA, CDR2 FQGNSA. This CDR3 comprises 16 residues. The trim removed 5 bases at V and 3 bases at J, leaving 10 bases unmatched. CDR3 sequence reads: CASSGRSSSGYNEQFF. In nucleotides, the CDR3 is TGTGCCAGCAGCGGACGATCTTCTAGCGGCTACAATGAGCAGTTCTTC.

J is TRBJ2-1 and V is TRBV19; 14 bases line up with TRBD2. The V and J ends lost 3 bases and 10 bases, in that order; junction bases with no gene match: 8. This CDR3 has 16 residues. Germline V gene data show CDR1 as LNHDA and CDR2 as SQIVND (reference sequence). The CDR3: CASSILGLAGAREQFF. In nucleotides, the CDR3 is TGTGCCAGTAGTATCCTGGGACTAGCGGGAGCGAGGGAGCAGTTCTTC.